This section outlines one T cell receptor (beta chain) sequence together with its context. In germline, CDR1 is LNHDA, CDR2 SQIVND (reference sequence). This CDR3 spans 14 amino acids. The trim removed 6 bases at V and 6 bases at J, leaving 6 bases unmatched. The data belong to a study of PD-1 blockade in classical Hodgkin lymphoma. Brentuximab vedotin exposure varied, and every patient relapsed after autologous stem cell transplantation. Generated by immunoSEQ multiplex PCR, the TCRdb table keeps only in-frame clones and is missing some. The repertoire holds just under 30,000 clones, with just over 70% as singletons.

The rearrangement joins TRBV19 to TRBJ2-1, with 9 positions matching TRBD1. The TCR was taken from a human donor with classical Hodgkin lymphoma. The material was peripheral blood mononuclear cells (PBMCs), obtained before the second cycle of nivolumab. The CDR3 region has the DNA TGTGCCAGTAGCCCACAGGGGGCGATCAATGAGCAGTTCTTC. Its protein is CASSPQGAINEQFF.